The source of this T cell receptor beta chain is a study of blood T cell repertoires in COVID-19. Background on the study: The samples span acute and convalescent COVID-19 from the United States, Italy and Spain. Sample material is recorded as cDNA or gDNA derived from T cells, B-cell-depleted T cells, or PBMCs.

In the original processing: Amplification with reference gene primers provided the estimates of nucleated cell counts. Here immunoSEQ multiplex PCR was the method, and the copy in TCRdb shows in-frame clones only, minus some. V, J and clone size reflect that table, while D and trimming were determined from the DNA. This sample has approximately 150,000 clones; 80% to 90% occur once, and the top ten carry around 1.5%. Germline V gene data show CDR1 as MNHEY and CDR2 as SMNVEV (reference sequence). Trimming took 5 bases from V and 7 from J; bases not matched to a gene: 11. This CDR3 has 15 residues. The sequenced sample was peripheral blood. This receptor was taken from a woman in her fifties or sixties with acute or convalescent COVID-19. The chain combines TRBV27 with TRBJ2-3, with TRBD2 matching over 8 bases. Here the CDR3 reads CASSLQRGQINTQYF. The CDR3 DNA is TGTGCCAGCAGTCTTCAGCGGGGGCAAATAAATACGCAGTATTTT.